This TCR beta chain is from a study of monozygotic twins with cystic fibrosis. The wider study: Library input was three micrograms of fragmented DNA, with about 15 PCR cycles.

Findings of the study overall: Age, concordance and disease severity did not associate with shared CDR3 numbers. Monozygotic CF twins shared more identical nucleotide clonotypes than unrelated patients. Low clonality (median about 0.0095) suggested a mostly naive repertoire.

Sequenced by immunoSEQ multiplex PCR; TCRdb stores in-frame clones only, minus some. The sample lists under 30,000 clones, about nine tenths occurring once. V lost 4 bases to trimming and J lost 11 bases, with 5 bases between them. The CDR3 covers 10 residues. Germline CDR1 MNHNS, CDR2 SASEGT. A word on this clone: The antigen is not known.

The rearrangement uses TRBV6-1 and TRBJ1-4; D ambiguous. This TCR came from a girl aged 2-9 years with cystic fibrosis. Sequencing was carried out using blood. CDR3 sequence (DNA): TGTGCCAGCAGTGGCGGTAAACTGTTTTTT. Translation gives CASSGGKLFF.